This T cell receptor (beta chain) is drawn from a study of T cells after yellow fever vaccination. TCRdb recomputed calls from the 5' RACE reads with MiXCR, one row per CDR3 protein. This table holds around 320,000 distinct CDR3 sequences, 3.5% to 4.5% found once. Study-wide findings and caveats: Clonotypes appearing in both CD4 and CD8 compartments existed, and their share was small.

With 4 bases removed from V and 5 bases from J, the gap between germline ends came to 16 bases. The CDR3 length is 15 residues. The germline CDR1 and CDR2 sequences are SGHDT and YYEEEE. This clonotype has a count of ten or more. Its antigen is unidentified. The sequences come from PBMCs, collected 15 days after the yellow fever booster vaccination. This clonotype was obtained from a man between 18 and 35 years old who received the YFV17D yellow fever vaccine. The chain recombines TRBV5-6 with TRBJ1-5; a weak D match, TRBD1 (6 bases). CDR3 residues: CASSLQGMSYQPQHF. The CDR3 DNA sequence: TGTGCCAGCAGCCTCCAGGGGATGAGTTATCAGCCCCAGCATTTT.